One sample yielded the 21 T cell receptor beta chains listed below, sequenced in a study of tumor and adjacent non-tumor tissue in lung cancer. This sample's RNA came from whole unsorted tissue. This non-tumor lung sample came from over 3 cm beyond the tumor edge. The library came from three nested PCR rounds adapted from ARM-PCR protocols. MiXCR, run by TCRdb on the multiplex PCR reads, gives a single entry per CDR3 protein. Of approximately 100,000 distinct CDR3 sequences in the sample, about 60% were seen once. What was sequenced was distant non-tumor lung tissue. All receptors come from a young man with non-small cell lung cancer.

This clonotype was seen a handful of times. V and J are TRBV24-1 and TRBJ2-2, with a possible D match to TRBD2 (6 bases). The CDR3 consists of 15 residues. Germline V gives CDR1 KGHDR, CDR2 SFDVKD. V lost 1 base to trimming and J lost 8 bases, with 13 bases between them. CDR3 sequence: CATSDLAGRAGELFF. The CDR3 nucleotides read TGTGCCACCAGTGATTTAGCCGGGAGAGCGGGGGAGCTGTTTTTT.

The rearrangement joins TRBV20-1 to TRBJ2-5; D call uncertain. CDR3 size: 14 residues. Germline V gives CDR1 DFQATT, CDR2 SNEGSKA (reference sequence). V gave up 8 bases and J gave up 9 bases, with 25 bases separating them. The CDR3 DNA sequence: TGCAGTATTCCAATCGGTCGTCTCCTAAAGGCCCAGTACTTC. It yields the protein CSIPIGRLLKAQYF.

Worth noting for this clonotype: An end of the junction differs from the germline gene, which may be a read error. The V call is TRBV2, the J call TRBJ2-1; the match to TRBD2 covers 10 bases. The CDR3 has 13 amino acids. In germline, CDR1 is SNHLY, CDR2 FYNNEI. The CDR3 protein is CTSTRTSGNEQFF. As DNA, the CDR3 is TGTACCAGTACCAGGACTAGCGGCAATGAGCAGTTCTTC.

For this clonotype: A much larger clone differs by one base, so this may be a read error. CDR3 protein: CASGLGGAFEQYF. The DNA of the CDR3 is TGTGCTAGTGGTTTGGGGGGGGCGTTCGAGCAGTACTTC. This chain joins TRBV12-5 and TRBJ2-7, with D possibly being TRBD1 or TRBD2 (6 bases each). Between the trimmed V and J ends, which lost 1 base and 6 bases, there was a span of 10 bases. Per germline, CDR1 LGHNT and CDR2 FRNRAP. The CDR3 is 13 residues long.

This clonotype was seen a single time. The CDR3 does not close with the conserved phenylalanine or tryptophan, likely indicating a read error. The CDR3 loop is CASSPPPFSPPREQYL. CDR3 sequence (DNA): TGTGCCAGCAGCCCGCCCCCCTTTTCCCCACCACGCGAGCAGTACCTC. The gene calls are TRBV11-2 and TRBJ2-7, with D hard to call. CDR3 length: 16 amino acids. Germline V lookup: CDR1 SGHAT, CDR2 FQNNGV. V was pared by 5 bases and J by 6 bases, with 23 bases between.

Points on this clonotype: A much bigger clone sits one base away, suggesting this may be a read error. This chain uses TRBV20-1 with TRBJ2-3, with 11 bases aligning to TRBD2. This CDR3 has 15 amino acids. Germline-derived CDR1 and CDR2 are DFQATT and SNEGSKA (reference sequence). CDR3 DNA: TGCAGTCCGAACGATTTTAGCGGGGGGGCTGGTATGCAGTACTTT. Amino acid sequence: CSPNDFSGGAGMQYF.

This clonotype was counted many times. This chain connects TRBV13 to TRBJ2-2, with 7 bases lining up with TRBD1. The CDR3 is 16 amino acids. V was clipped by 4 bases and J by 0 bases; unmatched bases: 5. Per germline, CDR1 PRHDT and CDR2 FYEKMQ (reference sequence). This chain's CDR3 is CASSSGQVSNTGELFF. The CDR3 region has the DNA TGTGCCAGCAGCTCAGGACAGGTATCGAACACCGGGGAGCTGTTTTTT.

The chain joins TRBV11-1 to TRBJ2-2; no definite D call. This CDR3 contains 15 residues. Germline V gives CDR1 SGHAT, CDR2 FQDESV (reference sequence). CDR3 nucleotide sequence: TGTACCAACAGCCCAAGCCCACTGGGGACCGGGGAGCTGTTTTTT. Protein sequence: CTNSPSPLGTGELFF. Using reference TRBV11-1 and TRBJ2-2 for the parts outside the CDR3, the full variable domain is EAEVAQSPRYKITEKSQAVAFWCDPISGHATLYWYRQILGQGPELLVQFQDESVVDDSQLPKDRFSAERLKGVDSTLKIQPAELGDSAMYLCTNSPSPLGTGELFFGEGSRLTVL.

Of note for this clonotype: Because it lacks the conserved phenylalanine or tryptophan at the end, this CDR3 is likely a read error. The chain employs TRBV6-5 and TRBJ1-2; D not certain. Trimming took off 4 bases at V and 4 bases at J, with 19 bases between the two ends. The CDR3 extends over 16 amino acids. In germline, CDR1 is MNHEY, CDR2 SVGAGI. The DNA for the CDR3 is TGTGCCAGCAGTTGCGATGAGTCGCGGGCTAGCTATGGCTACACCCTC. It translates to CASSCDESRASYGYTL.

Details on this clonotype: At one end, the junction sequence differs from germline, possibly due to a read error. The J gene is TRBJ2-2, the V gene TRBV5-1; 7 bases map to TRBD1. Germline V gene sequence: CDR1 SGHRS, CDR2 YFSETQ. The CDR3 is 15 residues long. CDR3 in amino acids: CASRPGTANTGELFF. CDR3 bases: TGTGCCAGCAGGCCCGGGACAGCGAACACCGGGGAGCTGTTTTTT.

This clonotype showed up many times. The chain employs TRBV20-1 and TRBJ2-1; 13 nucleotides line up with TRBD2. There are 17 residues in the CDR3. J lost 3 bases, V lost 6 bases, and 11 bases had no gene match. CDR1 and CDR2 (germline): DFQATT, SNEGSKA (reference sequence). The CDR3 loop reads CSAKEGLAGLSYNEQFF. Written as DNA, the CDR3 is TGCAGTGCAAAAGAGGGACTAGCGGGGTTGAGCTACAATGAGCAGTTCTTC.

Points on this clonotype: A single base separates this from a much larger clone, so it may be a read error. V and J are TRBV12-3 or TRBV12-4 and TRBJ1-5, with no clear D. V was shortened by 9 bases and J by 0 bases, with 9 bases between the two germline ends. The CDR3 is 13 residues long. DNA for the CDR3: TGTGCCAGGAGCACAGATAGCAATCAGCCCCAGCATTTT. It encodes CARSTDSNQPQHF.

The J gene is TRBJ2-3, the V gene TRBV6-2 or TRBV6-3; D gene ambiguous. Germline V lookup: CDR1 MNHEY, CDR2 SVGEGT. V lost 10 bases to trimming and J lost 6 bases, with 20 bases between them. The CDR3 is 14 residues long. This CDR3 reads CANKGRLIADTQYF. CDR3 DNA sequence: TGTGCCAACAAGGGAAGACTTATCGCTGATACGCAGTATTTT.

This chain joins TRBV7-9 and TRBJ2-1; 10 nucleotides agree with TRBD2. Germline CDR1 reads SEHNR; CDR2 reads FQNEAQ (reference sequence). The CDR3 has 16 amino acids. Losses at the gene ends were 5 bases for V and 2 bases for J; bases not matched to a gene: 6. CDR3 sequence: CASSPASGGAYNEQFF. The CDR3 DNA sequence: TGTGCCAGCAGCCCAGCGAGCGGGGGGGCCTACAATGAGCAGTTCTTC.

The count of this clonotype is one. This may stem from a read error, because a much larger clone lies one nucleotide away. V is TRBV10-3 and J is TRBJ2-5; the match to TRBD2 covers 9 bases. Germline CDR1 ENHRY, CDR2 SYGVKD. The CDR3 runs to 13 residues. Here the CDR3 DNA reads TGTGACATCAGCGGGGGGCCCTTAGAGACCCAGTACTTC. Amino acids: CDISGGPLETQYF.

The chain has TRBV20-1 and TRBJ2-2; D may be TRBD1 or TRBD2 (6 bases each). V was cut by 0 bases and J by 6 bases, with 17 bases left in between. Germline loops: CDR1 DFQATT, CDR2 SNEGSKA (reference sequence). CDR3 length: 16 residues. The CDR3 sequence: CSARESSEGDSGELFF. CDR3 nucleotides: TGCAGTGCTAGAGAAAGTAGCGAGGGGGACTCCGGGGAGCTGTTTTTT.

This clonotype appeared many times. The chain links TRBV6-5 to TRBJ1-4, with TRBD1 matching 9 bases. With V trimmed by 7 bases and J by 4 bases, 4 bases remained unmatched. Germline-derived CDR1 and CDR2 are MNHEY and SVGAGI. The CDR3 is 14 amino acids. As DNA, the CDR3 is TGTGCCAGCACCGACAGGGGGGGTAATGAAAAACTGTTTTTT. It translates to CASTDRGGNEKLFF.

The chain employs TRBV6-5 and TRBJ2-1, with D possibly being TRBD2 (6 bases). Germline lookup yields CDR1 MNHEY and CDR2 SVGAGI. V lost 3 bases and J 5 bases, leaving 14 bases between the germline ends. The CDR3 sequence is 15 residues long. The CDR3 here is CASSYSGLSDNEQFF. CDR3 sequence (DNA): TGTGCCAGCAGTTATTCCGGACTATCGGACAATGAGCAGTTCTTC.

Notes on this clonotype: A read error may account for a junction end that differs from germline. The chain has TRBV12-3 or TRBV12-4 and TRBJ1-1, with unresolved D. The CDR3 spans 14 residues. In nucleotides, the CDR3 is TGTGCCAGCAGAATAAGAATAGGGAACAGTGAAGTTTTCTTT. Protein sequence: CASRIRIGNSEVFF.

This clonotype came up once. This sequence joins TRBV11-3 and TRBJ2-1; D is uncertain. This CDR3 is built from 13 residues. The germline V gene has CDR1 SGHNT and CDR2 YENEEA. Trimming took 8 bases from V and 0 from J, leaving 8 bases between them. CDR3 in DNA: TGTGCCAGCTGCCCCGCCTCCTACAATGAGCAGTTCTTC. Translating gives CASCPASYNEQFF.

This clonotype is medium-sized by share. V gene TRBV11-2 combines with J gene TRBJ1-6; tentative D call: TRBD1 (6 bases). This CDR3 is built from 19 residues. Per germline, CDR1 SGHAT and CDR2 FQNNGV. V lost 5 bases to trimming and J lost 0 bases, with 20 bases between them. The CDR3 bases are TGTGCCAGCAGCAACGCTAGGTCCAGGGGTGGCTCCTATAATTCACCCCTCCACTTT. Translating it yields CASSNARSRGGSYNSPLHF.